This paragraph reports one T cell receptor beta chain. Its antigen is still unknown. Base qualities are not at hand, and no much larger clone is one base apart. Genomic DNA was isolated from the sorted cells so that the TCRbeta CDR3 region could be sequenced. TCRbeta CDR3 regions were sequenced using the immunoSEQ Assay. In its TCRdb copy, this immuneACCESS table keeps in-frame sequences only and misses some clones. Where compared with another copy, unresolved V genes explain less than half of these, and the others have no known cause. The sample table holds 69,000 or so clones, of which approximately 78% were seen once. The ten largest clonotypes hold 5% of the sample. This record comes from a study of OX40 agonist ivuxolimab in advanced cancers. Context from the whole study: Ivuxolimab was an agonistic, fully human IgG2 monoclonal antibody directed against OX40 (CD134), a costimulatory receptor. Intravenous ivuxolimab was administered to patients every 2 weeks at six dose levels: 0.01, 0.1, 0.3, 1.5, 3 and 10 mg/kg. Among the 50 to 55 dose-escalation patients, about 20 had hepatocellular carcinoma, approximately 15 melanoma, 9 renal cell carcinoma and 9 head and neck cancer. A male proportion of about 79% and a mean age of roughly 55 years, ranging from roughly 23 to 90, were recorded for the dose-escalation cohort. Patients were allowed to have had prior anti-PD-1, anti-PD-L1 or anti-CTLA-4 therapy, and 30% to 50% of the dose-escalation patients had previously received checkpoint inhibitors. Partial responses were achieved by three dose-escalation patients, of whom one had hepatocellular carcinoma and two had cutaneous melanoma. The point of sequencing TCRbeta in the periphery was to test whether ivuxolimab changed TCR sequence diversity and drove clonal T-cell expansion. The paper reports the monotherapy dose-escalation portion (N of about 52 patients) of the phase I ivuxolimab trial. The paper as a whole reports these results and caveats: On average, CD8+ T cells showed more expanded clones than CD4+ T cells after ivuxolimab. In the 0.1-3.0 mg/kg groups, partial responders were among the patients with the lowest normalized peripheral clonal expansion, particularly in CD8+ T cells. Low levels of normalized T-cell clonal expansion were also seen in some nonresponding patients. At doses of 0.1 to 3.0 mg/kg, clonal expansion of both CD4+ and CD8+ T cells in blood was seen between baseline and week 6. Which antigens the clonally expanded peripheral T cells were specific for was not determined.

V is shortened by 1 base, J by 9 bases, and the region joining them spans 13 bases. The CDR3, from cysteine to phenylalanine, totals 14 residues. This entry keeps only the CDR3 DNA: 42 bases, framed from base 1. The germline V gene sets CDR1 to SGHTA and CDR2 to FQGNSA. Patients with a history of autoimmune disease or receiving systemic immunosuppression were excluded from the trial. Peripheral blood for TCR sequencing was collected from all dose cohorts at baseline, on cycle 4 day 1, and on cycle 7 day 1. Samples were obtained from an open-label, multicenter, first-in-human phase I dose-escalation trial of ivuxolimab. Adults with locally advanced or metastatic melanoma, renal cell, hepatocellular, or head and neck squamous cell carcinoma were enrolled in the trial. Before TCR sequencing, CD4+ T cells and CD8+ T cells from peripheral blood were sorted into separate populations.

Recombination connected TRBV7-2 to TRBJ1-5; the D segment cannot be called with confidence. The material sequenced was CD4+ or CD8+ T cells sorted from blood, taken in a trial of the OX40 agonist ivuxolimab. The receptor's source is an adult with an advanced solid tumor such as melanoma, head and neck, liver or kidney cancer. CDR3 protein: CASSLGGGSSPQHF. The nucleotides read TGTGCCAGCAGCTTAGGAGGCGGGTCGTCGCCCCAGCATTTT.